The following is a T cell receptor beta chain sequence with its context. Germline V CDR1 and CDR2: SGHTA, FQGNSA. Trimming took 4 bases from V and 4 from J, leaving 11 bases between them. This CDR3 comprises 14 residues. The sample is drawn from a study of blood T cell repertoires in COVID-19. Study information: There were acute and convalescent COVID-19 samples, and they came from the United States, Italy and Spain. T cells, B-cell-depleted T cells, or PBMCs supplied cDNA or gDNA.

Some clones are missing from TCRdb's copy, which holds only in-frame ones; the method was immunoSEQ multiplex PCR. The table lists 70,000 to 85,000 clones, 75% to 90% of them singletons. This sequence was found in a woman aged 45-65 years with active or convalescent COVID-19. The genes are TRBV7-2 and TRBJ1-3, with D hard to call. Sample: peripheral blood. The chain's CDR3 is CASSSPGWGNTIYF. The CDR3 DNA sequence: TGTGCCAGCAGCTCGCCGGGATGGGGAAACACCATATATTTT.